This entry is about one TCR beta chain. Its antigen remains unknown. This same CDR3 is encoded by further DNA sequences in the sample. PCR involved 60 Vbeta and 13 Jbeta primers. The data were produced by immunoSEQ multiplex PCR, yet TCRdb's version contains in-frame clones alone and is incomplete. The table records 75,000 to 100,000 clones, about 80% of them present only once. This sample was taken from a study of cytomegalovirus exposure and HLA in healthy donors. CDR1 is MNHNY and CDR2 is SVGAGI in the germline V gene (reference sequence). The CDR3 is made up of 15 amino acids. The junction had 9 bases not matched to a gene; V was cut back by 5 bases and J by 4 bases. The donors (healthy individuals) were bone marrow donors. Study results and caveats: An Asian-associated ancestry cluster reportedly showed fewer N-insertions than the approximately 620-donor mean in a later analysis. There were some public TCRs occurring in many donors, but most TCR sequences were rare. A later analysis reported that several of the most significant clusters appeared to be linked to common viral pathogens, among them Epstein-Barr virus.

V gene TRBV6-6 combines with J gene TRBJ2-7; 9 bases align to TRBD1. Sequencing was carried out using PBMCs. The receptor comes from a man aged 40-49 years in good health and CMV-seronegative. CDR3 sequence: CASSQSGTGPYEQYF. CDR3 DNA: TGTGCCAGCAGTCAGTCCGGGACAGGGCCTTACGAGCAGTACTTC.